The 30 T cell receptor beta chains below were found in one sample sequenced in a study of blood T cell repertoires in COVID-19. Assay: immunoSEQ multiplex PCR; the TCRdb copy retains only in-frame clones and omits some. The sample gives roughly 150,000 clones, 70% to 80% of which show up once; 19% is in the top ten. The sample was PBMCs or T cells enriched from blood (not recorded which). Receptor source: an older woman in a cohort exposed to, infected with or recovered from COVID-19 (not recorded which).

The chain couples TRBV5-4 to TRBJ2-3; TRBD1 might be the D (5 bases). Germline V gives CDR1 SGHNT, CDR2 YYREEE (reference sequence). The CDR3 is made up of 13 amino acids. V was cut by 4 bases and J by 5 bases, with 11 bases left in between. As DNA, the CDR3 is TGTGCCAGCAGCCCAACCCAGGGAGATACGCAGTATTTT. Protein: CASSPTQGDTQYF.

The chain employs TRBV18 and TRBJ2-1, with 7 bases fitting TRBD2. The J segment lost 5 bases and the V segment lost 4 bases, leaving 5 bases of the junction unmatched. The CDR3 is 14 residues long. Germline values: CDR1 KGHSH, CDR2 LQKENI. CDR3: CASSQAGRDNEQFF. The CDR3, as DNA: TGTGCCAGCTCACAGGCAGGGAGGGACAATGAGCAGTTCTTC.

The chain is built from TRBV7-2 and TRBJ2-1, with 9 bases that match TRBD2. The V segment lost 1 base and the J segment 14 bases; nucleotides outside the gene matches: 12. The CDR3 sequence is 15 residues long. The germline V gene encodes CDR1 SGHTA and CDR2 FQGNSA. CDR3 in DNA: TGTGCCAGCAGCTTAGACTTAGCGGGAGTCCGGTTCAAGTTCTTC. Translated: CASSLDLAGVRFKFF. Looking up the rest from reference TRBV7-2 and TRBJ2-1 gives the full variable domain: GAGVSQSPSNKVTEKGKDVELRCDPISGHTALYWYRQSLGQGLEFLIYFQGNSAPDKSGLPSDRFSAERTGGSVSTLTIQRTQQEDSAVYLCASSLDLAGVRFKFFGPGTRLTVL.

The rearrangement links TRBV19 to TRBJ2-2, with 10 bases matching TRBD2. The CDR3 is made up of 18 amino acids. Per the germline V gene, CDR1 is LNHDA and CDR2 is SQIVND (reference sequence). With 5 bases clipped from V and 3 bases from J, the junction kept 12 bases outside the gene matches. The CDR3 spells CASSVPIGLADYTGELFF. The CDR3 coding sequence is TGTGCCAGTAGTGTTCCAATCGGACTAGCGGACTACACCGGGGAGCTGTTTTTT.

The chain combines TRBV7-2 with TRBJ2-7; possible D gene TRBD2, 6 bases. From germline, CDR1 is SGHTA and CDR2 FQGNSA. V shed 6 bases and J shed 5 bases, with 14 bases lying between them. This CDR3 contains 13 residues. CDR3 DNA: TGTGCCAGCAGTCCAGCGGGTATAAACGAGCAGTACTTC. Translated: CASSPAGINEQYF. Full variable domain (outside the CDR3, taken from reference TRBV7-2 and TRBJ2-7): GAGVSQSPSNKVTEKGKDVELRCDPISGHTALYWYRQSLGQGLEFLIYFQGNSAPDKSGLPSDRFSAERTGGSVSTLTIQRTQQEDSAVYLCASSPAGINEQYFGPGTRLTVT.

This rearrangement joins TRBV5-1 to TRBJ2-5; D perhaps matches TRBD2 (6 bases). The V end lost 1 base, the J end lost 5 bases, and 12 bases lay between the germline ends. CDR1 is SGHRS and CDR2 is YFSETQ in the germline V gene. The CDR3 loop spans 14 amino acids. The CDR3 DNA reads TGCGCCAGCAGCTTGTTGGAGGGGCTGGAGACCCAGTACTTC. Translating it yields CASSLLEGLETQYF.

This rearrangement joins TRBV9 to TRBJ2-3; 7 bases are shared with TRBD2. With V trimmed by 0 bases and J by 6 bases, 4 bases remained unmatched. Germline V gene data show CDR1 as SGDLS and CDR2 as YYNGEE. This CDR3 has 14 residues. The CDR3 region is CASSVGAGVDTQYF. The CDR3 DNA reads as TGTGCCAGCAGCGTAGGGGCGGGAGTGGATACGCAGTATTTT.

The rearrangement joins TRBV6-6 to TRBJ2-3; possible D gene TRBD2, 5 bases. Germline assignment: CDR1 MNHNY and CDR2 SVGAGI (reference sequence). CDR3 length: 16 amino acids. Trimming stripped 7 bases from V and 1 base from J, with 18 bases between. The CDR3 loop reads CASKLPGARGTDTQYF. CDR3 nucleotide sequence: TGTGCCAGCAAGCTTCCAGGAGCGAGGGGCACAGATACGCAGTATTTT.

CDR3 DNA sequence: TGTGCCAGCAGCTTACCCCAGGGACTTCGACGTGAAGAGCAGTTCTTC. Translated, it gives CASSLPQGLRREEQFF. V usage is TRBV7-9 and J usage is TRBJ2-1; TRBD2 might be the D (6 bases). V was cut by 2 bases and J by 10 bases, with 21 bases left in between. The CDR3 spans 16 residues. The germline V gene has CDR1 SEHNR and CDR2 FQNEAQ (reference sequence).

The V gene is TRBV28, the J gene TRBJ2-7, with 10 bases identical to TRBD1. The V segment lost 8 bases and the J segment 3 bases; nucleotides outside the gene matches: 7. The CDR3 has 14 residues. The V gene's germline CDR1 is MDHEN and CDR2 SYDVKM. This chain's CDR3 is CASGRTGGNYEQYF. The CDR3 nucleotides are TGTGCCAGCGGGCGGACAGGGGGAAACTACGAGCAGTACTTC.

This chain uses TRBV5-1 with TRBJ1-4, with D unclear. Germline V gives CDR1 SGHRS, CDR2 YFSETQ. Trimming took 2 bases from V and 0 from J, leaving 8 bases between them. The CDR3 covers 15 residues. The CDR3 DNA reads as TGCGCCAGCAGCTTATTTGGCTCAACTAATGAAAAACTGTTTTTT. Translating it yields CASSLFGSTNEKLFF.

The chain couples TRBV11-3 to TRBJ2-1; D not certain. The germline V and J ends were trimmed by 5 bases and 0 bases, with 11 bases remaining between them. The CDR3 extends over 15 amino acids. Germline lookup yields CDR1 SGHNT and CDR2 YENEEA. The CDR3 spells CASSPNRGSYNEQFF. DNA for the CDR3: TGTGCCAGCAGCCCCAACCGAGGCTCCTACAATGAGCAGTTCTTC.

The chain links TRBV3-1 (or the pseudogene TRBV3-2) to TRBJ2-5; D is possibly TRBD2 (6 bases). Trimming took 1 base from V and 4 from J, leaving 13 bases between them. This CDR3 is 15 amino acids long. From germline, CDR1 is LGHDT and CDR2 YNNKEL (reference sequence). CDR3 DNA sequence: TGTGCCAGCAGCCAAGTATGGCGGGACCGAGAGACCCAGTACTTC. Translation gives CASSQVWRDRETQYF.

The V call is TRBV5-4, the J call TRBJ1-1; D uncertain. Germline assignment: CDR1 SGHNT and CDR2 YYREEE (reference sequence). The CDR3 is 15 residues long. Trimming pared 3 bases from V and 6 bases from J, leaving 18 bases between. The CDR3 DNA reads as TGTGCCAGCAGCTCATTATCAGGTGGATACTCTGAAGCTTTCTTT. Amino acid sequence: CASSSLSGGYSEAFF.

The chain links TRBV11-3 to TRBJ1-2; TRBD1 matches at 7 bases. Germline CDR1 SGHNT, CDR2 YENEEA. CDR3 length: 14 residues. V shed 5 bases and J 7 bases; nucleotides not matched to a gene: 10. CDR3: CASSIGTASGGYTF. DNA of the CDR3: TGTGCCAGCAGCATCGGGACAGCCTCGGGTGGCTACACCTTC.

The chain recombines TRBV9 with TRBJ2-5, with TRBD2 matching over 12 bases. CDR1 and CDR2 from the germline V gene are SGDLS and YYNGEE. The CDR3 is 17 amino acids. Germline trimming cut 4 bases from V and 0 bases from J; bases unmatched to any gene: 7. Here the CDR3 reads CASSPRTSGMYQETQYF. Written as DNA, the CDR3 is TGTGCCAGCAGCCCCCGGACTAGCGGGATGTACCAAGAGACCCAGTACTTC.

The rearrangement joins TRBV5-4 to TRBJ1-1, with TRBD1 as a possible D gene (5 bases). V was shortened by 4 bases and J by 1 base, with 17 bases between the two germline ends. The CDR3 loop spans 16 amino acids. CDR1 and CDR2 from the germline V gene are SGHNT and YYREEE (reference sequence). For the CDR3, the DNA is TGTGCCAGCAGCCCTGACAGTCATCCGGGGAACACTGAAGCTTTCTTT. Its translation: CASSPDSHPGNTEAFF.

This rearrangement joins TRBV28 to TRBJ1-2; tentatively, D is TRBD1 (5 bases). V was cut by 1 base and J by 4 bases, with 10 bases left in between. The length of the CDR3 is 14 residues. Per germline, CDR1 MDHEN and CDR2 SYDVKM. The CDR3 DNA follows: TGTGCCAGCAGTTTATTTCTGGGGGGCTATGGCTACACCTTC. This gives the protein CASSLFLGGYGYTF.

V gene TRBV7-2 combines with J gene TRBJ2-7; D is undetermined. CDR1 is SGHTA and CDR2 is FQGNSA in the germline V gene. The CDR3 is 13 residues long. Trimming removed 2 bases from V and 7 bases from J, with 12 bases in between. The CDR3 loop is CASSLTVLLEQYF. In nucleotides, the CDR3 is TGTGCCAGCAGCTTAACGGTCCTCTTAGAGCAGTACTTC. The full variable domain, rest sourced from reference TRBV7-2 and TRBJ2-7, is GAGVSQSPSNKVTEKGKDVELRCDPISGHTALYWYRQSLGQGLEFLIYFQGNSAPDKSGLPSDRFSAERTGGSVSTLTIQRTQQEDSAVYLCASSLTVLLEQYFGPGTRLTVT.

V gene TRBV5-1 combines with J gene TRBJ2-7; D is perhaps TRBD2 (7 bases). CDR3 size: 15 residues. Germline V gene sequence: CDR1 SGHRS, CDR2 YFSETQ. Trimming stripped 0 bases from V and 5 bases from J, with 15 bases between. The chain's CDR3 is CASSLGRGGNNEQYF. CDR3 nucleotide sequence: TGCGCCAGCAGCTTGGGCAGGGGAGGGAATAACGAGCAGTACTTC.

The V and J genes are TRBV19 and TRBJ2-1; a weak D match, TRBD2 (6 bases). CDR3 length: 15 amino acids. Trimming took 4 bases from V and 0 from J, leaving 10 bases between them. CDR1 is LNHDA and CDR2 is SQIVND in the germline V gene (reference sequence). Here the CDR3 reads CASSTSESSYNEQFF. CDR3 nucleotides: TGTGCCAGTAGTACTAGCGAGAGCTCCTACAATGAGCAGTTCTTC.

The chain combines TRBV5-1 with TRBJ2-3, with 7 bases aligning to TRBD1. This CDR3 contains 14 residues. Germline CDR1 SGHRS, CDR2 YFSETQ. The trim removed 4 bases at V and 2 bases at J, leaving 4 bases unmatched. The CDR3 nucleotides read TGCGCCAGCAGCGGGGGACAGTACACAGATACGCAGTATTTT. Translating it yields CASSGGQYTDTQYF.

The V call is TRBV6-2 or TRBV6-3, the J call TRBJ2-2; TRBD1 aligns across 9 bases. Unmatched junction bases numbered 6, after V lost 2 bases and J lost 5 bases. This CDR3 has 16 amino acids. Per the germline V gene, CDR1 is MNHEY and CDR2 is SVGEGT. As DNA, the CDR3 is TGTGCCAGCAGTTACCAGTACAGGGGGCAGACCGGGGAGCTGTTTTTT. The encoded protein is CASSYQYRGQTGELFF.

The chain has TRBV3-1 (or the pseudogene TRBV3-2) and TRBJ1-1; tentative D call: TRBD1 (6 bases). The V and J ends lost 3 bases and 8 bases respectively, with 13 bases between them. There are 13 residues in the CDR3. CDR1 and CDR2 from the germline V gene are LGHDT and YNNKEL (reference sequence). CDR3 bases: TGTGCCAGCAGCCATACCGGGACAAACGAAGCTTTCTTT. Translating it yields CASSHTGTNEAFF.

Regarding this clone: Other nucleotide sequences in the sample specify the same CDR3. This sequence joins TRBV7-9 and TRBJ1-1; no clear D gene. The V gene lost 1 base and the J gene lost 1 base, with 7 bases spanning the gap. Germline values: CDR1 SEHNR, CDR2 FQNEAQ (reference sequence). CDR3 length: 14 amino acids. The CDR3, as DNA: TGTGCCAGCAGCTTAGTCACCGGGAACACTGAAGCTTTCTTT. It translates to CASSLVTGNTEAFF.

This sequence joins TRBV19 and TRBJ1-5, with D tentatively TRBD1 (5 bases). The germline V gene has CDR1 LNHDA and CDR2 SQIVND (reference sequence). The ends were cut back, 4 bases at V and 6 bases at J, with 13 bases in the middle. The CDR3 runs 14 residues. This CDR3 reads CASSTGMRSQPQHF. CDR3 DNA sequence: TGTGCCAGTAGTACAGGGATGCGGAGTCAGCCCCAGCATTTT. The full variable domain, in which reference TRBV19 and TRBJ1-5 provide the parts outside the CDR3, is DGGITQSPKYLFRKEGQNVTLSCEQNLNHDAMYWYRQDPGQGLRLIYYSQIVNDFQKGDIAEGYSVSREKKESFPLTVTSAQKNPTAFYLCASSTGMRSQPQHFGDGTRLSIL.

This chain uses TRBV6-5 with TRBJ2-6; D perhaps matches TRBD1 (5 bases). V lost 6 bases, J lost 2 bases, and 8 bases lay in between. This CDR3 comprises 14 residues. Germline assignment: CDR1 MNHEY and CDR2 SVGAGI. In DNA, the CDR3 is TGTGCCAGCAGGGGGCGGACTGGGGCCAACGTCCTGACTTTC. Protein sequence: CASRGRTGANVLTF.

This clone was picked up a small number of times. V gene TRBV19 combines with J gene TRBJ2-7; 9 nucleotides line up with TRBD1. V trimming: 10 bases; J trimming: 6 bases; junction bases outside the gene matches: 10. Germline CDR1 LNHDA, CDR2 SQIVND (reference sequence). This CDR3 comprises 13 residues. The CDR3 spells CATRQGGAPEQYF. For the CDR3, the DNA is TGTGCCACAAGACAGGGGGGCGCCCCCGAGCAGTACTTC.

The CDR3 here is CASSFQLVRQETQYF. The CDR3, as DNA: TGTGCCAGCAGCTTCCAACTAGTAAGACAAGAGACCCAGTACTTC. V gene TRBV7-6 combines with J gene TRBJ2-5; weak D call: TRBD2 (5 bases). This CDR3 is built from 15 residues. Germline V CDR1 and CDR2: SGHVS, FNYEAQ. Trimming removed 3 bases at V and 2 bases at J, with 13 bases between.

This clone has a handful of counts. The J gene is TRBJ1-3, the V gene TRBV2; D remains unclear. This CDR3 has 13 amino acids. Germline V CDR1 and CDR2: SNHLY, FYNNEI. Trimming took 8 bases from V and 0 from J, leaving 8 bases between them. CDR3: CASSRFSGNTIYF. The CDR3, as DNA: TGTGCCAGCTCCCGGTTCTCTGGAAACACCATATATTTT.